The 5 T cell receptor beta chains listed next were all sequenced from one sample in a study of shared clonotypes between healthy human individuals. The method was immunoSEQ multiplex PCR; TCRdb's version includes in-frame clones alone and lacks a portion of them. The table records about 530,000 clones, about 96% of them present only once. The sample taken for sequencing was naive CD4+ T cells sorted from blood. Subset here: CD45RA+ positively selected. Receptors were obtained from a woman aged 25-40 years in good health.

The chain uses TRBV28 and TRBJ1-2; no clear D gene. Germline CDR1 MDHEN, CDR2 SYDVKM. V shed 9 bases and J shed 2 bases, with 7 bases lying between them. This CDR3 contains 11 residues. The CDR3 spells CASQRNYGYTF. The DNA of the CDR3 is TGTGCCAGTCAGAGGAACTATGGCTACACCTTC.

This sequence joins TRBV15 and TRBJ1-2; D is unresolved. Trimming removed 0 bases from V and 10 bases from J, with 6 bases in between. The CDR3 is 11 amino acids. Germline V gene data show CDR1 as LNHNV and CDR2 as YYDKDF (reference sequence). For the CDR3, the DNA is TGTGCCACCAGCAGAGATCTTATCTACACCTTC. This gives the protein CATSRDLIYTF.

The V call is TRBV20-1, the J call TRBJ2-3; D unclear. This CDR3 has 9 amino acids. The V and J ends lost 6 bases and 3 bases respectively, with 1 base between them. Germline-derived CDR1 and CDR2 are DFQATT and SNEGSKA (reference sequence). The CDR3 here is CSATDTQYF. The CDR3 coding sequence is TGCAGTGCGACAGATACGCAGTATTTT.

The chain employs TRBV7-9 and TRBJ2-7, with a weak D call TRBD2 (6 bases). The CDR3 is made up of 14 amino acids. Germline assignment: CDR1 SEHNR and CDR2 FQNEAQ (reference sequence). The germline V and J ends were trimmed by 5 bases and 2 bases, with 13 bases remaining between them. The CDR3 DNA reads TGTGCCAGCAGCCCGGGAGTACTTCCCTACGAGCAGTACTTC. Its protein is CASSPGVLPYEQYF.

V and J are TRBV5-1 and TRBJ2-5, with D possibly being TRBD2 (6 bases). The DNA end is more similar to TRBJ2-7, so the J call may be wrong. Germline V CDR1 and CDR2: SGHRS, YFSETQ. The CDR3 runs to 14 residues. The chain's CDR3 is CASSFTPGAYEQYF. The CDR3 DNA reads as TGCGCCAGCAGCTTCACGCCGGGAGCCTACGAGCAGTACTTC.